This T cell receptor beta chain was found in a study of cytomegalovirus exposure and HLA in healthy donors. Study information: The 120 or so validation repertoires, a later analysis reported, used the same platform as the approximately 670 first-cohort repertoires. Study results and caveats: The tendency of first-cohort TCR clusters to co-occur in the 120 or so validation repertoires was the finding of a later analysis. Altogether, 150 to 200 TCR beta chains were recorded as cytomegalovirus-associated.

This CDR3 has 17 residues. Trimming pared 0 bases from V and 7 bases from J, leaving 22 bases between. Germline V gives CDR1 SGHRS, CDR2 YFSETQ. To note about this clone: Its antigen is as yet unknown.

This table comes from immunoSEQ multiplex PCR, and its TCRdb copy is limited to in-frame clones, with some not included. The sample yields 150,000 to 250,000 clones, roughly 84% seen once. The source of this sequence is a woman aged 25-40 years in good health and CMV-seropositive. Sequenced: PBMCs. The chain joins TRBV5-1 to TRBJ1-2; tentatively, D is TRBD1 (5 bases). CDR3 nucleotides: TGCGCCAGCAGCTTGGCAGGGTCTGCGTCTTCCCTTGGTGGCTACACCTTC. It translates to CASSLAGSASSLGGYTF. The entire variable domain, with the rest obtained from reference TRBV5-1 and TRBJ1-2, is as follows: KAGVTQTPRYLIKTRGQQVTLSCSPISGHRSVSWYQQTPGQGLQFLFEYFSETQRNKGNFPGRFSGRQFSNSRSEMNVSTLELGDSALYLCASSLAGSASSLGGYTFGSGTRLTVV.